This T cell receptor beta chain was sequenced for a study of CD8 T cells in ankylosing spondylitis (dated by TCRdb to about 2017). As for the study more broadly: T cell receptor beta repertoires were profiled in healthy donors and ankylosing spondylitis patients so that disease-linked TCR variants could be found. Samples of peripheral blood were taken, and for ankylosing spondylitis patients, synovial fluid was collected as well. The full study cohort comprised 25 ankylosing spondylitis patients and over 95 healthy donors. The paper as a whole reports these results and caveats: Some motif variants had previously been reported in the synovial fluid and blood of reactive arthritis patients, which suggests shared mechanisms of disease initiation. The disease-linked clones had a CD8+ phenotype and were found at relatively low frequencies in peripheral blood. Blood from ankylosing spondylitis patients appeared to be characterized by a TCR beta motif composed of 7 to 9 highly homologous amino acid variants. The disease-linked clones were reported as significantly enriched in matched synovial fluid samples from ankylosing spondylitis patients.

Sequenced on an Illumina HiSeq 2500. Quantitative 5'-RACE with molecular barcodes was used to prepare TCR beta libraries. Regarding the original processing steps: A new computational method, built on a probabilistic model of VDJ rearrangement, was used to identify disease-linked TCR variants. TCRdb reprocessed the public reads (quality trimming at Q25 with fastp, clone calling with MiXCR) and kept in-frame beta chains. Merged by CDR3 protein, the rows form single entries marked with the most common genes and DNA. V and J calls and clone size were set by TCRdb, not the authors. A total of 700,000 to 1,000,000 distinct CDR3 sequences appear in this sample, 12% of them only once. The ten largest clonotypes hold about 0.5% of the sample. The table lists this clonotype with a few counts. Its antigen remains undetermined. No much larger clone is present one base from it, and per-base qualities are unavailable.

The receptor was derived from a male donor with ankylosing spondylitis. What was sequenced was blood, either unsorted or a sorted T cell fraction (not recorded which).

The nucleotides are TGTGCCAGCAGCTCCCCCTACTACGAGCAGTACTTC. Its protein reads: CASSSPYYEQYF. This chain is built from TRBV7-2 and TRBJ2-7; the D gene is not confidently resolved. From a lookup of the germline V gene, CDR1 and CDR2 are SGHTA and FQGNSA. The CDR3 spans 12 residues, from the cysteine through the phenylalanine. The only DNA kept is the CDR3, 36 bases in frame from the first base. V and J lose 4 bases and 3 bases, and a span of 7 bases separates them.